These T cell receptor beta chains were read from a single sample in a study of blood T cell repertoires in COVID-19. This table comes from immunoSEQ multiplex PCR, and its TCRdb copy is limited to in-frame clones, with some not included. Counted here are 200,000 to 250,000 clones, around nine tenths occurring once; the ten biggest clones make up 10% to 15%. The sample taken for sequencing was peripheral blood. The receptors derive from a woman aged 18-29 years who had recovered from COVID-19. Both conserved end residues are part of each CDR3. A D gene is named only where the DNA matches it firmly. Where a row states a size, it is once, few, many or the class of an expanded clone; other rows omit it.

.	TRBV30	TRBJ1-5	.	CAWSVGATPQHF	TGTGCCTGGAGTGTAGGGGCTACCCCCCAGCATTTT
.	TRBV5-4	TRBJ1-1	.	CASTFKNRDEAFF	TGTGCCAGCACCTTCAAGAACAGGGATGAAGCTTTCTTT
TRBD1	TRBV19	TRBJ2-3	.	CASSVQGTGTDTQYF	TGTGCCAGTAGTGTACAGGGGACAGGCACAGATACGCAGTATTTT
.	TRBV19	TRBJ2-6	.	CASNGQPYYPTGANVLTF	TGTGCCAGTAACGGACAGCCATATTATCCGACTGGGGCCAACGTCCTGACTTTC
.	TRBV6-5	TRBJ1-4	.	CASSQQINEKLFF	TGTGCCAGCAGTCAACAGATCAATGAAAAACTGTTTTTT
.	TRBV11-3	TRBJ2-3	.	CASSLGGTTTDTQYF	TGTGCCAGCAGCTTAGGTGGGACAACCACAGATACGCAGTATTTT
TRBD1	TRBV7-2	TRBJ1-5	.	CASSLQGAYSNQPQHF	TGTGCCAGCAGCTTACAGGGGGCCTATAGCAATCAGCCCCAGCATTTT
.	TRBV19	TRBJ1-1	.	CASSISQLNTEAFF	TGTGCCAGTAGTATTTCCCAATTGAACACTGAAGCTTTCTTT
TRBD2	TRBV18	TRBJ2-1	.	CASSPGLAGNYNEQFF	TGTGCCAGCTCACCGGGGCTAGCGGGGAATTACAATGAGCAGTTCTTC
.	TRBV27	TRBJ2-1	.	CASSLSRIYNEQFF	TGTGCCAGCAGTTTAAGCAGGATTTACAATGAGCAGTTCTTC
TRBD1	TRBV9	TRBJ2-3	.	CASSDRDRGEDTQYF	TGTGCCAGCAGCGACCGGGACAGGGGAGAAGATACGCAGTATTTT
.	TRBV5-5	TRBJ2-7	.	CASSLGSGGEQYF	TGTGCCAGCAGCTTGGGATCCGGGGGCGAGCAGTACTTC
.	TRBV6-5	TRBJ2-5	.	CASSYSGSGSGETQYF	TGTGCCAGCAGTTACTCAGGGTCAGGGTCCGGAGAGACCCAGTACTTC
.	TRBV11-1	TRBJ1-6	.	CASSFGQPSPLHF	TGTGCCAGCAGCTTCGGACAGCCTTCACCCCTCCACTTT
.	TRBV7-2	TRBJ2-6	.	CASSPQGIGANVLTF	TGTGCCAGCAGCCCCCAGGGTATTGGGGCCAACGTCCTGACTTTC
TRBD2	TRBV15	TRBJ2-1	.	CATSNQKWLAGANEQFF	TGTGCCACCAGCAACCAGAAGTGGCTAGCGGGAGCCAATGAGCAGTTCTTC
.	TRBV11-2	TRBJ2-1	.	CASSTQVGARHEQFF	TGTGCCAGCAGCACCCAGGTGGGCGCACGCCATGAGCAGTTCTTC
.	TRBV6-5	TRBJ1-5	.	CASRTRGQPQHF	TGTGCCAGCAGAACACGGGGTCAGCCCCAGCATTTT
TRBD2	TRBV6-5	TRBJ2-5	.	CASSYPLAGGPETQYF	TGTGCCAGCAGTTACCCACTAGCGGGAGGGCCTGAGACCCAGTACTTC
TRBD2	TRBV15	TRBJ2-7	few	CATSRAGGKFYEQYF	TGTGCCACCAGCAGAGCGGGAGGGAAATTCTACGAGCAGTACTTC